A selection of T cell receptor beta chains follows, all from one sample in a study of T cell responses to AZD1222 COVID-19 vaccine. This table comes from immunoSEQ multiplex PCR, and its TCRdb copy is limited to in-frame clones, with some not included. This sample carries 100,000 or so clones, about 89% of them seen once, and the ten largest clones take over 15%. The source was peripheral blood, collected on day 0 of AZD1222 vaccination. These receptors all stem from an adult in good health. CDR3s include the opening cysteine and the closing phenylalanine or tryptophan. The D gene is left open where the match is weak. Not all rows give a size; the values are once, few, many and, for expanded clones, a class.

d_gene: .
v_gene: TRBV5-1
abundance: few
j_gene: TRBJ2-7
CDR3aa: CASSSSWDAFEQYF
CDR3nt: TGCGCCAGCAGCTCGAGCTGGGACGCTTTCGAGCAGTACTTC

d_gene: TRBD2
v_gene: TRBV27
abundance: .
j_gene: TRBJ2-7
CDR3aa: CASSKVAGGPYEQYF
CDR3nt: TGTGCCAGCAGCAAGGTAGCGGGGGGTCCTTACGAGCAGTACTTC

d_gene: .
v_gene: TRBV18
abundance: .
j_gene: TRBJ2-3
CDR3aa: CASSPMRAGASDTQYF
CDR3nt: TGTGCCAGCTCACCAATGAGGGCAGGGGCCTCAGATACGCAGTATTTT

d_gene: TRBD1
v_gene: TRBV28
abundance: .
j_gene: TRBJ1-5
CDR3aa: CASSLWTGDNQPQHF
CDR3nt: TGTGCCAGCAGTTTGTGGACAGGAGACAATCAGCCCCAGCATTTT

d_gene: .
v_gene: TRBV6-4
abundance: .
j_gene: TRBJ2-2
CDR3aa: CASSRAGGELFF
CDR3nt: TGTGCCAGCAGCCGTGCCGGCGGGGAGCTGTTTTTT

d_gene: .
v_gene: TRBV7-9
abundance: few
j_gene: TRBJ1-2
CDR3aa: CASSLRRVRGYTF
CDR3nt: TGTGCCAGCAGCTTAAGGCGGGTGCGAGGCTACACCTTC

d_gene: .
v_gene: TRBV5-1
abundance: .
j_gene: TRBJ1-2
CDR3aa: CASSVTGVAGYGYTF
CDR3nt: TGCGCCAGCAGCGTGACAGGAGTCGCAGGGTATGGCTACACCTTC

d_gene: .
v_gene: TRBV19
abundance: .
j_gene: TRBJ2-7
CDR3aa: CASGTYEQYF
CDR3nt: TGTGCCAGTGGCACCTACGAGCAGTACTTC

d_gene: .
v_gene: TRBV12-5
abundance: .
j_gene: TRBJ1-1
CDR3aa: CASGLVLGANTGNTEAFF
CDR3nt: TGTGCTAGTGGTTTGGTTCTCGGGGCGAACACAGGGAACACTGAAGCTTTCTTT

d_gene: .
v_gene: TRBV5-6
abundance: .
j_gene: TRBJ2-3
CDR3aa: CASSFLTGSTDTQYF
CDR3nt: TGTGCCAGCAGCTTTCTGACAGGAAGCACAGATACGCAGTATTTT

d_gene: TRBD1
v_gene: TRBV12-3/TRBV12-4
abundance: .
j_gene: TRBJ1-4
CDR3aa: CASSGGTGEKLFF
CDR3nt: TGTGCCAGCAGTGGGGGGACAGGTGAAAAACTGTTTTTT

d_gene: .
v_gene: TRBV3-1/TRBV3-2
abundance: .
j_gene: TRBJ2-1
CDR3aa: CASSQGRLGINEQFF
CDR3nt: TGTGCCAGCAGCCAGGGAAGACTAGGGATAAATGAGCAGTTCTTC

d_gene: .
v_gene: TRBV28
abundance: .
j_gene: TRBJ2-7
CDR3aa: CASSRDGHSYEQYF
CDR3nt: TGTGCCAGCAGTCGGGACGGACACTCCTACGAGCAGTACTTC

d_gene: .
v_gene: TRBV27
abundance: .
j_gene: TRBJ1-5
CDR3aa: CASSLGGGQPQHF
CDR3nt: TGTGCCAGCAGTTTAGGAGGGGGTCAGCCCCAGCATTTT

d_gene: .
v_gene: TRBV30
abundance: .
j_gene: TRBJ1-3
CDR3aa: CAGEGGPSGNTIYF
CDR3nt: TGTGCCGGGGAAGGGGGGCCCTCTGGAAACACCATATATTTT

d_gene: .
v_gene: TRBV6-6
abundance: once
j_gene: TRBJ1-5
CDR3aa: CASSYSVGGGQPQHF
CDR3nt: TGTGCCAGCAGTTACTCGGTGGGGGGGGGTCAGCCCCAGCATTTT

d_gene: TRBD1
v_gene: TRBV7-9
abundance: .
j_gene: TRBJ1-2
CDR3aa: CASSLGQGGYTF
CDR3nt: TGTGCCAGCAGCCTTGGACAGGGTGGCTACACCTTC

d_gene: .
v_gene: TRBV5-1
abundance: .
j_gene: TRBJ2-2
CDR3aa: CASSVFRENTGELFF
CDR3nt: TGCGCCAGCAGCGTATTCCGGGAGAACACCGGGGAGCTGTTTTTT

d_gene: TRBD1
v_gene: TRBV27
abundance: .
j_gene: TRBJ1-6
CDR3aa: CASTNLQGARSPLHF
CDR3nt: TGTGCCAGCACTAACCTTCAGGGGGCTCGATCACCCCTCCACTTT

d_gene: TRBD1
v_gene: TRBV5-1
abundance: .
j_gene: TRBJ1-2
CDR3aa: CASSWGQSSYGYTF
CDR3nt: TGCGCCAGCAGCTGGGGACAGAGTTCCTATGGCTACACCTTC

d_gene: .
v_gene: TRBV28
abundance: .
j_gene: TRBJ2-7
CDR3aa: CASSQSNPGEQYF
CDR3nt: TGTGCCAGCAGCCAGAGTAATCCAGGAGAGCAGTACTTC

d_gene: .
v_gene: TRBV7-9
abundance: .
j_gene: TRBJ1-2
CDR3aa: CASSLAHRTNYGYTF
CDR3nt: TGTGCCAGCAGCTTAGCCCACAGAACTAACTATGGCTACACCTTC

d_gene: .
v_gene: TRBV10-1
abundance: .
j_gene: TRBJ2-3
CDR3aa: CASSGSSNTQYF
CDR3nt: TGCGCCAGCAGCGGTAGTAGCAATACGCAGTATTTT

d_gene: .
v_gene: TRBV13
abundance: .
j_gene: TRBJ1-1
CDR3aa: CASSWRSGPNTEAFF
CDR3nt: TGTGCCAGCAGCTGGCGGTCTGGTCCGAACACTGAAGCTTTCTTT

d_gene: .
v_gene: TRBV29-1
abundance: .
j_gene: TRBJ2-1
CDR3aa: CSVEDLNVGSVIEQFF
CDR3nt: TGCAGCGTTGAAGATCTAAACGTAGGGAGCGTAATTGAGCAGTTCTTC

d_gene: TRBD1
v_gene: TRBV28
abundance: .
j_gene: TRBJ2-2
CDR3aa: CASIGGPGELFF
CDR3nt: TGTGCCAGCATAGGGGGCCCCGGGGAGCTGTTTTTT

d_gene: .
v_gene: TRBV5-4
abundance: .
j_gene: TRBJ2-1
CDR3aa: CASSLATVYNEQFF
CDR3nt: TGTGCCAGCAGCTTGGCCACAGTCTACAATGAGCAGTTCTTC

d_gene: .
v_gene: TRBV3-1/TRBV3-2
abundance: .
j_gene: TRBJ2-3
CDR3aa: CASSQESFTDTQYF
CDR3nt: TGTGCCAGCAGCCAAGAGTCCTTCACAGATACGCAGTATTTT

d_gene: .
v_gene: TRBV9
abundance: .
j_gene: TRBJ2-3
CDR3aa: CASSVVSTDTQYF
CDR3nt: TGTGCCAGCAGCGTAGTGAGCACAGATACGCAGTATTTT